One sample yielded the 27 T cell receptor beta chains listed below, sequenced in a study of blood T cell repertoires in COVID-19 (TCRdb year 2020). The library relied on the immunoSEQ multiplex PCR assay. As stored in TCRdb, this immuneACCESS dataset retains in-frame rearrangements with V and J assigned. A fraction of the clones does not appear; measured against another copy, unresolved V genes explain less than half of the discrepancy, and the remainder lacks a known reason. The sample records around 500,000 clones, around nine tenths of which are singletons. Less than 2% of the sample comes from the top ten. Sequencing input: PBMCs or T cells enriched from blood (not recorded which). The receptors were gathered from a woman in her forties who had recovered from COVID-19.

This chain links TRBV30 with TRBJ1-1; TRBD1 is a possible D gene (6 bases). V dropped 3 bases and J dropped 1 base, with 9 bases sitting between them. The germline V gene has CDR1 GTSNPN and CDR2 SVGIG (reference sequence). The CDR3 contains 13 residues. The CDR3 nucleotides read TGTGCCTGGAGGAGACAGGAGAACACTGAAGCTTTCTTT. Protein product: CAWRRQENTEAFF.

The chain is built from TRBV10-2 and TRBJ2-1; 9 positions agree with TRBD2. CDR1 and CDR2 from the germline V gene are WSHSY and SAAADI. After removal of 2 bases from V and 4 bases from J, the junction contained 6 bases not matched to a gene. CDR3 length: 16 residues. CDR3 sequence reads: CASSERPGLAYNEQFF. CDR3 coding DNA: TGCGCCAGCAGTGAGAGGCCCGGACTAGCGTACAATGAGCAGTTCTTC.

This clone was observed once. The chain employs TRBV7-2 and TRBJ2-7; 7 bases match TRBD1. V lost 1 base, J lost 2 bases, and 14 bases stayed unmatched. Germline-derived CDR1 and CDR2 are SGHTA and FQGNSA. This CDR3 is 18 amino acids long. The chain's CDR3 is CASSLGQGAFFGPYEQYF. CDR3 sequence (DNA): TGTGCCAGCAGCTTAGGACAGGGTGCTTTCTTCGGCCCCTACGAGCAGTACTTC.

The rearrangement joins TRBV4-1 to TRBJ2-3, with a weak D call TRBD1 (5 bases). Looked up from germline, CDR1 is MGHRA and CDR2 is YSYEKL. Trimming removed 1 base from V and 0 bases from J, with 8 bases in between. The CDR3 contains 15 residues. CDR3 sequence (DNA): TGCGCCAGCAGCCAAGGACAGACGAGCACAGATACGCAGTATTTT. It specifies CASSQGQTSTDTQYF.

This clone occurred once. The rearrangement joins TRBV11-3 to TRBJ1-4; D is perhaps TRBD1 (5 bases). V was pared by 5 bases and J by 10 bases, with 17 bases between. Germline V gives CDR1 SGHNT, CDR2 YENEEA. The CDR3 has 14 amino acids. The CDR3 is CASSPRQLGGKLFF. The CDR3 region has the DNA TGTGCCAGCAGCCCCCGCCAACTGGGGGGAAAACTGTTTTTT. The entire variable domain, with the rest obtained from reference TRBV11-3 and TRBJ1-4, is as follows: EAGVVQSPRYKIIEKKQPVAFWCNPISGHNTLYWYLQNLGQGPELLIRYENEEAVDDSQLPKDRFSAERLKGVDSTLKIQPAELGDSAVYLCASSPRQLGGKLFFGSGTQLSVL.

V gene TRBV10-3 combines with J gene TRBJ2-7; TRBD2 aligns across 9 bases. This CDR3 is 15 amino acids long. Germline lookup yields CDR1 ENHRY and CDR2 SYGVKD. The V segment lost 0 bases and the J segment 5 bases; nucleotides outside the gene matches: 5. The CDR3 nucleotides are TGTGCCATCAGTGAGTCTGCTAGCGGGATAAACGAGCAGTACTTC. Amino acid sequence: CAISESASGINEQYF.

In nucleotides, the CDR3 is TGTGCCACCAGTGAGTCCGGGACAGGGGGTCTCGGGAGCCTCGAGCAGTACTTC. It yields the protein CATSESGTGGLGSLEQYF. This sequence joins TRBV24-1 and TRBJ2-7; 11 bases line up with TRBD1. CDR1 is KGHDR and CDR2 is SFDVKD in the germline V gene. This CDR3 contains 18 residues. V shed 4 bases and J 6 bases; nucleotides not matched to a gene: 16.

This clone was seen a few times. V is TRBV5-1 and J is TRBJ1-4, with D possibly TRBD1 on 5 matching bases. V lost 2 bases, J lost 0 bases, and 14 bases lay in between. Germline lookup yields CDR1 SGHRS and CDR2 YFSETQ. This CDR3 contains 17 residues. CDR3 in DNA: TGCGCCAGCAGCTTACTCTGGGGCGGTTCAACTAATGAAAAACTGTTTTTT. The encoded protein is CASSLLWGGSTNEKLFF.

The chain couples TRBV19 to TRBJ1-2, with D possibly being TRBD1 (6 bases). The CDR3 totals 13 residues. The V gene lost 6 bases and the J gene lost 5 bases, with 13 bases spanning the gap. Germline lookup yields CDR1 LNHDA and CDR2 SQIVND (reference sequence). CDR3 protein: CASRQGTLYGYTF. The DNA of the CDR3 is TGTGCCAGTAGACAGGGAACATTATATGGCTACACCTTC.

V and J are TRBV6-2 or TRBV6-3 and TRBJ2-7; the D gene is possibly TRBD2 (5 bases). This CDR3 region has 14 residues. Trimming shortened V by 2 bases and J by 7 bases, and 15 bases separated the two germline ends. Germline lookup yields CDR1 MNHEY and CDR2 SVGEGT. The chain's CDR3 is CASSYMEVVKEQYF. In DNA form, the CDR3 reads TGTGCCAGCAGTTACATGGAGGTCGTGAAGGAGCAGTACTTC.

The chain has TRBV24-1 and TRBJ2-1, with 14 bases lining up with TRBD2. Losses at the gene ends were 5 bases for V and 7 bases for J; bases not matched to a gene: 9. Per the germline V gene, CDR1 is KGHDR and CDR2 is SFDVKD. This CDR3 is 17 amino acids long. The CDR3 is CATSGGTSGRKGNEQFF. In nucleotides, the CDR3 is TGTGCCACCAGTGGGGGGACTAGCGGGAGAAAGGGGAATGAGCAGTTCTTC.

The chain combines TRBV19 with TRBJ1-2; D not certain. This CDR3 is built from 15 residues. Per the germline V gene, CDR1 is LNHDA and CDR2 is SQIVND (reference sequence). Deletions cut 1 base from V and 4 bases from J, with 13 bases between. CDR3 coding DNA: TGTGCCAGTAGTATAGGGGGAGCTACTGGCTATGGCTACACCTTC. Its protein is CASSIGGATGYGYTF.

This chain uses TRBV6-5 with TRBJ1-3, with TRBD1 matching over 9 bases. The CDR3 totals 15 residues. Germline V CDR1 and CDR2: MNHEY, SVGAGI. V lost 6 bases, J lost 3 bases, and 6 bases stayed unmatched. CDR3 bases: TGTGCCAGCAGGGATAGGGACAGGGTTGGAAACACCATATATTTT. It codes for CASRDRDRVGNTIYF.

The chain combines TRBV6-1 with TRBJ2-3, with 7 nucleotides matching TRBD2. Germline V gene sequence: CDR1 MNHNS, CDR2 SASEGT. The CDR3 consists of 14 residues. With V trimmed by 3 bases and J by 6 bases, 6 bases remained unmatched. This CDR3 reads CASSDGTNVDTQYF. CDR3 DNA: TGTGCCAGCAGTGATGGGACTAACGTCGATACGCAGTATTTT.

The V gene is TRBV5-8, the J gene TRBJ1-6; weak D call: TRBD1 (6 bases). The CDR3 sequence is 18 residues long. V lost 4 bases and J 6 bases, leaving 23 bases between the germline ends. From germline, CDR1 is SGHTS and CDR2 YDEGEE. CDR3 nucleotides: TGTGCCAGCAGCCCCCGACAGGACGCTTATGGGGTTAATTCACCCCTCCACTTT. Protein sequence: CASSPRQDAYGVNSPLHF.

The chain has TRBV15 and TRBJ2-7; perhaps TRBD2 as D (7 bases). Trimming stripped 0 bases from V and 6 bases from J, with 15 bases between. This CDR3 is 15 amino acids long. Germline assignment: CDR1 LNHNV and CDR2 YYDKDF (reference sequence). CDR3 DNA sequence: TGTGCCACCAGCAGAGATTGGGGGGGCAAAGGCGAGCAGTACTTC. Its translation is CATSRDWGGKGEQYF.

The chain couples TRBV12-5 to TRBJ1-3; no firm D call. Trimming stripped 1 base from V and 0 bases from J, with 7 bases between. The CDR3 spans 15 residues. Germline V gene data show CDR1 as LGHNT and CDR2 as FRNRAP. CDR3 sequence reads: CASGLGSYSGNTIYF. The CDR3 DNA is TGTGCTAGTGGTTTGGGCAGTTACTCTGGAAACACCATATATTTT.

J is TRBJ2-1 and V is TRBV10-3, with 10 bases lining up with TRBD2. This CDR3 has 16 amino acids. Unmatched junction bases numbered 10, after V lost 6 bases and J lost 5 bases. CDR1 is ENHRY and CDR2 is SYGVKD in the germline V gene. CDR3 sequence reads: CAIREFSGGFDNEQFF. The DNA of the CDR3 is TGTGCCATCAGGGAATTTAGCGGGGGGTTTGACAATGAGCAGTTCTTC.

On this clone: In the same sample, other DNA sequences code for this CDR3. The chain couples TRBV2 to TRBJ2-2; TRBD1 might be the D (5 bases). The length of the CDR3 is 13 residues. Trimming cost V 3 bases and J 5 bases, with 7 bases left between them. From germline, CDR1 is SNHLY and CDR2 FYNNEI. CDR3 amino acids: CASSDQGTGELFF. The CDR3 bases are TGTGCCAGCAGTGATCAGGGAACCGGGGAGCTGTTTTTT. Using reference TRBV2 and TRBJ2-2 for the parts outside the CDR3, the full variable domain is EPEVTQTPSHQVTQMGQEVILRCVPISNHLYFYWYRQILGQKVEFLVSFYNNEISEKSEIFDDQFSVERPDGSNFTLKIRSTKLEDSAMYFCASSDQGTGELFFGEGSRLTVL.

The rearrangement uses TRBV21-1 and TRBJ1-2; the D call of TRBD1 is as the table states it, not checked on the DNA. TRBV21-1 corresponds to a pseudogene. This CDR3 region has 20 residues. DNA for the CDR3: TGTGCCAGCAGCAAAGAAGGAACCGGGACAGGGTGTTTCCTTAACTATGGCTACACCTTC. Its translation is CASSKEGTGTGCFLNYGYTF.

This clone has just one count. V is TRBV2 and J is TRBJ1-1; 7 bases map to TRBD1. The length of the CDR3 is 14 residues. Germline V gene lookup returns CDR1 SNHLY and CDR2 FYNNEI. V gave up 4 bases and J gave up 6 bases; unmatched junction bases: 8. The CDR3: CASSASRGLAEAFF. CDR3 bases: TGTGCCAGCAGTGCATCTAGGGGGCTGGCTGAAGCTTTCTTT.

J is TRBJ2-2 and V is TRBV2, with 7 positions matching TRBD2. The CDR3 extends over 17 amino acids. With V trimmed by 5 bases and J by 7 bases, 16 bases remained unmatched. Germline CDR1 SNHLY, CDR2 FYNNEI. This CDR3 is CASSSGASQLLYGELFF. CDR3 in DNA: TGTGCCAGCAGTAGCGGGGCTAGTCAACTACTTTACGGGGAGCTGTTTTTT.

The chain carries TRBV29-1 and TRBJ2-7, with D perhaps TRBD1 (6 bases). CDR3 length equals 12 residues. The V end was cut by 5 bases, the J end by 5 bases, with 13 bases between. CDR1 and CDR2 from the germline V gene are SQVTM and ANQGSEA. The CDR3 region has the DNA TGCAGCGTTTCTGGGGGCGCGGACGAGCAGTACTTC. Translation: CSVSGGADEQYF.

The chain recombines TRBV10-3 with TRBJ2-3; 11 nucleotides match TRBD2. V lost 1 base and J lost 0; bases outside the gene matches: 6. The germline V gene has CDR1 ENHRY and CDR2 SYGVKD. The CDR3 totals 18 residues. The CDR3 protein is CAISEYGTSGTSTDTQYF. As DNA, the CDR3 is TGTGCCATCAGTGAGTACGGGACTAGCGGAACTAGCACAGATACGCAGTATTTT.

The chain is built from TRBV7-9 and TRBJ2-2; 8 nucleotides agree with TRBD2. V gave up 9 bases and J gave up 4 bases; unmatched junction bases: 10. The CDR3 length is 15 residues. Germline loops: CDR1 SEHNR, CDR2 FQNEAQ (reference sequence). The CDR3 is CARDREGLATGELFF. CDR3 coding DNA: TGTGCCAGGGACCGGGAGGGCCTCGCCACCGGGGAGCTGTTTTTT.

This sequence joins TRBV9 and TRBJ2-1, with 7 positions matching TRBD2. The CDR3 has 15 amino acids. V shed 0 bases, J shed 6 bases, and the junction held 6 bases outside the gene matches. The germline gives CDR1 SGDLS, CDR2 YYNGEE. The CDR3 nucleotides are TGTGCCAGCAGCGTAGGCGGCGGGAGTGTCAATGAGCAGTTCTTC. Encoded protein: CASSVGGGSVNEQFF. Combining the CDR3 with reference TRBV9 and TRBJ2-1 gives the whole variable domain DSGVTQTPKHLITATGQRVTLRCSPRSGDLSVYWYQQSLDQGLQFLIQYYNGEERAKGNILERFSAQQFPDLHSELNLSSLELGDSALYFCASSVGGGSVNEQFFGPGTRLTVL.

The genes are TRBV5-5 and TRBJ1-1; a possible D gene is TRBD1 (5 bases). Germline assignment: CDR1 SGHKS and CDR2 YYEKEE (reference sequence). This CDR3 region has 14 residues. The V end was cut by 0 bases, the J end by 6 bases, with 12 bases between. In nucleotides, the CDR3 is TGTGCCAGCAGCTTGGAAGGGGTAATGCCTGAAGCTTTCTTT. Translation gives CASSLEGVMPEAFF.